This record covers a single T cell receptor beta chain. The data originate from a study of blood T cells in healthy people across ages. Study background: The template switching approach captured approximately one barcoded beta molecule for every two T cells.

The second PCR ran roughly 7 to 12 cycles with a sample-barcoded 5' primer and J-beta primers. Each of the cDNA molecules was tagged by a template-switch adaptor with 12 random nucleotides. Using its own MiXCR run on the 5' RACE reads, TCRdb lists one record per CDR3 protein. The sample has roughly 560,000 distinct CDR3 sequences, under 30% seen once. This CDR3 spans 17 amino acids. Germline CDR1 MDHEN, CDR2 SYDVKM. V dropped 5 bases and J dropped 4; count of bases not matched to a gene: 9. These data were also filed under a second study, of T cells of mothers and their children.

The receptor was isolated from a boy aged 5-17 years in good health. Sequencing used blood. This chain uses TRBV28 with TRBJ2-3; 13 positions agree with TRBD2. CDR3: CASSPTSGRGWSDTQYF. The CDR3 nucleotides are TGTGCCAGCAGTCCAACTAGCGGGAGGGGTTGGTCAGATACGCAGTATTTT.